Below, one TCR beta chain is given with its context. The antigen remains undetermined. The V segment lost 6 bases and the J segment 5 bases; nucleotides outside the gene matches: 3. Germline CDR1 reads SQVTM; CDR2 reads ANQGSEA. This CDR3 has 12 amino acids. Profiling relied on immunoSEQ multiplex PCR, and the TCRdb table lists in-frame clones only, not all of them. The sample has some 120,000 clones, approximately 90% seen once. This entry comes from a study of T cell responses to AZD1222 COVID-19 vaccine. Regarding the study as a whole: Spike-wide coverage was observed for vaccine-associated CD4 TCRs, with dominant responses at 160-218 and 743-854. Spike-specific TCR breadth and depth both grew after two AZD1222 doses. Clonal diversity was possibly underestimated, and the donors were mostly white British, with more females.

The rearrangement links TRBV29-1 to TRBJ2-1; 8 nucleotides match TRBD2. The sample was peripheral blood, taken on day 0 of MenACWY control vaccination. This receptor was obtained from an adult in good health. The CDR3 nucleotides read TGCAGCGTCGGTAGCGGGAACAATGAGCAGTTCTTC. Protein: CSVGSGNNEQFF.